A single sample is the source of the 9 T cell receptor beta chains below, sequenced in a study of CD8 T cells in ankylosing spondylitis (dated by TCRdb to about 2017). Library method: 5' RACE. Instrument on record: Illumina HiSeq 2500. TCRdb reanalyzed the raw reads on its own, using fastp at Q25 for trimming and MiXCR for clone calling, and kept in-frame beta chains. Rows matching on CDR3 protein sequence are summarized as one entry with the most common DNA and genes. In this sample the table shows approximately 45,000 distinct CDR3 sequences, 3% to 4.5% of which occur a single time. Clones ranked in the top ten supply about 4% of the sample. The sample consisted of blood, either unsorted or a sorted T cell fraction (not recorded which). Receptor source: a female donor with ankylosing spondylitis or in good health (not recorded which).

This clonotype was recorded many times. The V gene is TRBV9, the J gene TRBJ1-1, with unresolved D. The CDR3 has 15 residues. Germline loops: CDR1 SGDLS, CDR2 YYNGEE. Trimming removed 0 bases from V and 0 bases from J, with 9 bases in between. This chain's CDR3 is CASSVVAEVNTEAFF. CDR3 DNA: TGTGCCAGCAGCGTAGTGGCGGAAGTGAACACTGAAGCTTTCTTT. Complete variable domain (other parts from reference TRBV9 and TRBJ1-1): DSGVTQTPKHLITATGQRVTLRCSPRSGDLSVYWYQQSLDQGLQFLIQYYNGEERAKGNILERFSAQQFPDLHSELNLSSLELGDSALYFCASSVVAEVNTEAFFGQGTRLTVV.

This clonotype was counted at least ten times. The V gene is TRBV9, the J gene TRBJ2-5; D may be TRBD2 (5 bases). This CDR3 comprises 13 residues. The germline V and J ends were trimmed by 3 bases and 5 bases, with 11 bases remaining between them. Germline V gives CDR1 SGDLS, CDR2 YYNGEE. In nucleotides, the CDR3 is TGTGCCAGCAGCGACGACCTAGCTGAGACCCAGTACTTC. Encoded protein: CASSDDLAETQYF.

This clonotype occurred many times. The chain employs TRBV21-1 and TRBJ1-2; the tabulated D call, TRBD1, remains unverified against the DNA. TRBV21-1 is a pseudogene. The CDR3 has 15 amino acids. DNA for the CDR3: TGTGCCAGCAGCAAAAGAAGGGGGCGAGTAAATGGCTACACCTTC. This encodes CASSKRRGRVNGYTF.

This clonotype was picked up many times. The CDR3 is CASSRDIGYTF. Written as DNA, the CDR3 is TGTGCCAGCAGCCGGGATATTGGCTACACCTTC. This chain uses TRBV9 with TRBJ1-2; D is ambiguous. Trimming removed 4 bases at V and 7 bases at J, with 8 bases between. The CDR3 length is 11 residues. Germline values: CDR1 SGDLS, CDR2 YYNGEE.

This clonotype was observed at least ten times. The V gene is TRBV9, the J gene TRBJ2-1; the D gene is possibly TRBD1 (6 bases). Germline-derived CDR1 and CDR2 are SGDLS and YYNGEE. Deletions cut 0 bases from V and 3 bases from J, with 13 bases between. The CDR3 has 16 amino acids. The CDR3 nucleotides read TGTGCCAGCAGCGTAGATTTGGACAGAGTCTACAATGAGCAGTTCTTC. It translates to CASSVDLDRVYNEQFF.

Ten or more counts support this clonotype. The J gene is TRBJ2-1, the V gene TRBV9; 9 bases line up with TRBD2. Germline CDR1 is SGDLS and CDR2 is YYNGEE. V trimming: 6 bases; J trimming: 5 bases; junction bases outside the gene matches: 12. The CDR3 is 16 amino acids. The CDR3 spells CASTPRSAGGNNEQFF. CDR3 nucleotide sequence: TGTGCCAGCACCCCAAGGTCAGCGGGGGGAAACAATGAGCAGTTCTTC. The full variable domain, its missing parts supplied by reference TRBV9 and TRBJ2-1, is DSGVTQTPKHLITATGQRVTLRCSPRSGDLSVYWYQQSLDQGLQFLIQYYNGEERAKGNILERFSAQQFPDLHSELNLSSLELGDSALYFCASTPRSAGGNNEQFFGPGTRLTVL.

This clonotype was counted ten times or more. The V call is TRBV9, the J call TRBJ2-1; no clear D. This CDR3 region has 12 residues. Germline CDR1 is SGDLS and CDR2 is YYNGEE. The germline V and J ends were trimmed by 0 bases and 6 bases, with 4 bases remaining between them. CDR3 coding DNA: TGTGCCAGCAGCGTAGACCGCAATGAGCAGTTCTTC. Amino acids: CASSVDRNEQFF.

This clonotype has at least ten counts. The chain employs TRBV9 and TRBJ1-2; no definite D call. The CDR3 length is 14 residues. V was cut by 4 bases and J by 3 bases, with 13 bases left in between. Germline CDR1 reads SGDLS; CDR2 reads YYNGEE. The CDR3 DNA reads TGTGCCAGCAGCCCCAGTGTAGTGGACTATGGCTACACCTTC. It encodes CASSPSVVDYGYTF.

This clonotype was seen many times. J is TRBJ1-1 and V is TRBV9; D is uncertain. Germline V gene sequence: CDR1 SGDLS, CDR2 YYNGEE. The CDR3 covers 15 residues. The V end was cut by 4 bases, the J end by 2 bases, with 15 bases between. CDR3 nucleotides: TGTGCCAGCAGCCCCTCGAGGGATTCCAACACTGAAGCTTTCTTT. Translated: CASSPSRDSNTEAFF. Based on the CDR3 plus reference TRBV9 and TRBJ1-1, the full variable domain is DSGVTQTPKHLITATGQRVTLRCSPRSGDLSVYWYQQSLDQGLQFLIQYYNGEERAKGNILERFSAQQFPDLHSELNLSSLELGDSALYFCASSPSRDSNTEAFFGQGTRLTVV.